Shown below are 9 T cell receptor beta chains from a single sample sequenced in a study of T cells in narcolepsy. Method: immunoSEQ multiplex PCR; TCRdb's copy keeps in-frame clones and lacks some. Found here are more than 10,000 clones, 70% to 75% of them singletons; the top ten hold roughly 22%. Sequenced: CD45RA- memory CD8+ T cells from PBMCs. Receptors were obtained from a human donor with narcolepsy.

There are a few counts of this clone. This rearrangement joins TRBV7-3 to TRBJ2-7; D perhaps matches TRBD2 (6 bases). Per the germline V gene, CDR1 is SGHTA and CDR2 is FQGTGA. V shed 3 bases and J shed 3 bases, with 9 bases lying between them. There are 13 residues in the CDR3. The CDR3 bases are TGTGCCAGCAGCTTTGCGGGGAGCTACGAGCAGTACTTC. It is translated as CASSFAGSYEQYF. Looking up the rest from reference TRBV7-3 and TRBJ2-7 gives the full variable domain: GAGVSQTPSNKVTEKGKYVELRCDPISGHTALYWYRQSLGQGPEFLIYFQGTGAADDSGLPNDRFFAVRPEGSVSTLKIQRTERGDSAVYLCASSFAGSYEQYFGPGTRLTVT.

In this sample, this clone turned up a few times. The rearrangement links TRBV7-8 to TRBJ2-7; the match to TRBD1 covers 10 bases. In germline, CDR1 is SGHVS, CDR2 FQNEAQ. The CDR3 has 15 residues. Trimming at V came to 5 bases and at J to 5 bases, leaving 9 bases not matched to a gene. The CDR3 reads CASSPAGTGDNEQYF. In nucleotides, the CDR3 is TGTGCCAGCAGCCCCGCCGGGACAGGGGACAACGAGCAGTACTTC.

This clone was found a few times. The chain carries TRBV5-4 and TRBJ1-5, with D unresolved. Germline CDR1 reads SGHNT; CDR2 reads YYREEE (reference sequence). V was trimmed by 3 bases and J by 2 bases, leaving 15 bases between them. This CDR3 contains 16 residues. The CDR3 DNA reads as TGTGCCAGCAGCTATCATGCGGCCCTACGCAATCAGCCCCAGCATTTT. Translating it yields CASSYHAALRNQPQHF.

The chain joins TRBV7-9 to TRBJ2-2; TRBD1 matches 10 bases. Looked up from germline, CDR1 is SEHNR and CDR2 is FQNEAQ (reference sequence). CDR3 length: 16 residues. V was clipped by 2 bases and J by 3 bases; unmatched bases: 3. This CDR3 is CASSLSGTGDTGELFF. CDR3 sequence (DNA): TGTGCCAGCAGCTTATCCGGGACAGGGGACACCGGGGAGCTGTTTTTT.

This clone was seen more than once but under ten times. V gene TRBV4-2 combines with J gene TRBJ2-7, with 14 bases identical to TRBD2. The CDR3 is made up of 16 amino acids. V shed 2 bases and J 7 bases; nucleotides not matched to a gene: 7. Germline CDR1 reads LGHNA; CDR2 reads YNFKEQ. For the CDR3, the DNA is TGTGCCAGCAGCCAAACCGGGACTAGCGGGAGTGAGGAGCAGTACTTC. Translation gives CASSQTGTSGSEEQYF.

This clone was seen just once. The rearrangement uses TRBV4-1 and TRBJ2-7; a possible D gene is TRBD1 (6 bases). This CDR3 has 14 residues. Looked up from germline, CDR1 is MGHRA and CDR2 is YSYEKL. The germline V and J ends were trimmed by 3 bases and 4 bases, with 13 bases remaining between them. The CDR3 sequence: CASSQFTGSYEQYF. The CDR3 coding sequence is TGCGCCAGCAGCCAGTTCACAGGGTCGTACGAGCAGTACTTC.

The chain has TRBV15 and TRBJ2-7, with 12 bases fitting TRBD1. This CDR3 comprises 15 residues. V lost 5 bases to trimming and J lost 5 bases; unmatched junction nucleotides: 7. The germline gives CDR1 LNHNV, CDR2 YYDKDF (reference sequence). CDR3 region: CATSSRDRGPHEQYF. For the CDR3, the DNA is TGTGCCACCAGCTCCCGGGACAGGGGGCCCCACGAGCAGTACTTC. The variable domain in full, with the rest retrieved from reference TRBV15 and TRBJ2-7, is DAMVIQNPRYQVTQFGKPVTLSCSQTLNHNVMYWYQQKSSQAPKLLFHYYDKDFNNEADTPDNFQSRRPNTSFCFLDIRSPGLGDTAMYLCATSSRDRGPHEQYFGPGTRLTVT.

A remark on this clone: This may come from a read error, since a much larger clone is one base off. In this CDR3 the conserved last residue, phenylalanine or tryptophan, is missing, so a read error is likely. CDR3 residues: CASSPQGGGAHEQYL. Here the CDR3 DNA reads TGTGCCAGCAGTCCACAGGGCGGGGGGGCCCACGAGCAGTACCTC. The chain employs TRBV28 and TRBJ2-7; TRBD2 aligns across 9 bases. This CDR3 is built from 15 residues. Germline assignment: CDR1 MDHEN and CDR2 SYDVKM. The junction had 10 bases not matched to a gene; V was cut back by 5 bases and J by 5 bases.

The chain employs TRBV11-1 and TRBJ2-7, with TRBD2 matching 7 bases. CDR3 size: 15 residues. The V segment lost 0 bases and the J segment 0 bases; nucleotides outside the gene matches: 2. Germline CDR1 and CDR2: SGHAT and FQDESV (reference sequence). CDR3: CASSLAPGGSYEQYF. CDR3 DNA sequence: TGTGCCAGCAGCTTAGCGCCGGGAGGCTCCTACGAGCAGTACTTC.